Detailed here is one TCR beta chain. Profiling relied on immunoSEQ multiplex PCR, and the TCRdb table lists in-frame clones only, not all of them. The table lists about 100,000 clones, about 90% of them singletons. The length of the CDR3 is 15 residues. V was clipped by 3 bases and J by 1 base, with 6 bases between them. The germline V gene has CDR1 KGHDR and CDR2 SFDVKD. The sample comes from a study of control samples from healthy donors and cancer patients. The J gene is TRBJ2-6, the V gene TRBV24-1; D is unresolved. Sequenced: blood. The clonotype was recovered from a woman aged 45-65 years in good health. Here the CDR3 reads CATSDPGSGANVLTF. As DNA, the CDR3 is TGTGCCACCAGTGATCCCGGGTCTGGGGCCAACGTCCTGACTTTC.